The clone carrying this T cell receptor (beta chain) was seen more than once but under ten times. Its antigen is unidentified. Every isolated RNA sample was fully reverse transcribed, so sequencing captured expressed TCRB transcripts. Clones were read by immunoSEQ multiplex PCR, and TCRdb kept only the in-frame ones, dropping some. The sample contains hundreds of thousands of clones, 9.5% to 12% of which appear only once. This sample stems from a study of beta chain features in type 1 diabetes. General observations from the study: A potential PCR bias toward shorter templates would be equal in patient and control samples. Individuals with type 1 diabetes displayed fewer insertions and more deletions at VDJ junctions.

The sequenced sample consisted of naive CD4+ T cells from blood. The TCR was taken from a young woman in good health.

This chain's CDR3 is CASSTTRHAEAFF. The CDR3 DNA is TGTGCCAGCAGTACGACCCGTCACGCTGAAGCTTTCTTT. The genes are TRBV27 and TRBJ1-1; D call uncertain. The CDR3 consists of 13 residues. V lost 5 bases, J lost 6 bases, and 13 bases lay in between. CDR1 is MNHEY, CDR2 SMNVEV, per germline (reference sequence).